This TCR beta chain was recorded in a study of cytomegalovirus exposure and HLA in healthy donors. Notes on the study in general: When a later analysis was performed, an Asian-associated ancestry cluster reportedly had fewer N-insertions than the 666-donor mean. Apart from CMV serostatus, no immune exposure information was available.

In regard to this clone: Antigen unknown.

The PCR ran on 60 Vbeta and 13 Jbeta primers. Here immunoSEQ multiplex PCR was the method, and the copy in TCRdb shows in-frame clones only, minus some. The sample consists of about 140,000 clones, around 81% of them appearing once. With V trimmed by 4 bases and J by 4 bases, 7 bases remained unmatched. CDR1 is MNHNS and CDR2 is SASEGT in the germline V gene. The CDR3 is made up of 16 amino acids. Sequencing was done on a sample of PBMCs. The clonotype comes from a man between 45 and 60 years old in good health and CMV-seronegative. V and J are TRBV6-1 and TRBJ2-1; 10 bases map to TRBD2. The CDR3 loop reads CASSVERGGGYNEQFF. In DNA form, the CDR3 reads TGTGCCAGCAGTGTGGAGCGGGGGGGCGGGTACAATGAGCAGTTCTTC.